What follows are 28 T cell receptor beta chains derived from one specimen sequenced in a study of blood T cells in healthy people across ages. A second PCR of 7 to 11 cycles used a sample-barcoded 5' primer and a J-beta primer mix. TCRdb ran MiXCR on the 5' RACE reads and lists one entry per CDR3 protein. The sample consists of some 1,500,000 distinct CDR3 sequences, roughly 43% of them appearing once. The sample was blood. The receptors were gathered from a woman younger than 35 in good health.

The chain has TRBV12-3 or TRBV12-4 and TRBJ1-4, with D tentatively TRBD1 (5 bases). This CDR3 spans 15 amino acids. V was shortened by 6 bases and J by 3 bases, with 14 bases between the two germline ends. Written as DNA, the CDR3 is TGTGCCAGCAGCCGGGGGACCGCGCCTAATGAAAAACTGTTTTTT. It translates to CASSRGTAPNEKLFF.

This clonotype was seen repeatedly, ten times or more. The chain combines TRBV12-3 or TRBV12-4 with TRBJ1-2, with 7 bases fitting TRBD1. V dropped 4 bases and J dropped 3; count of bases not matched to a gene: 5. The CDR3 consists of 14 residues. The CDR3 DNA reads as TGTGCCAGCAGTTCCTCCGGGACAGACTATGGCTACACCTTC. This sequence encodes CASSSSGTDYGYTF.

The chain carries TRBV12-3 or TRBV12-4 and TRBJ1-1; 7 bases map to TRBD1. The J segment lost 5 bases and the V segment lost 3 bases, leaving 6 bases of the junction unmatched. There are 14 residues in the CDR3. This CDR3 reads CASSLTGIGTEAFF. DNA of the CDR3: TGTGCCAGCAGTTTGACAGGGATAGGAACTGAAGCTTTCTTT.

This chain joins TRBV20-1 and TRBJ2-7, with TRBD2 matching 11 bases. This CDR3 comprises 17 residues. CDR1 and CDR2 from the germline V gene are DFQATT and SNEGSKA (reference sequence). Trimming removed 3 bases from V and 6 bases from J; junction bases left unmatched: 16. The CDR3 bases are TGCAGTGCTAGGCGTCTAGCGGGAGGCCCCGCGTCTGCCGAGCAGTACTTC. This codes for CSARRLAGGPASAEQYF.

The chain is built from TRBV11-2 and TRBJ1-4; D is ambiguous. V was cut by 5 bases and J by 0 bases, with 13 bases left in between. This CDR3 is built from 16 residues. Germline V lookup: CDR1 SGHAT, CDR2 FQNNGV. The CDR3 region is CASSLPDGATNEKLFF. The CDR3 bases are TGTGCCAGCAGCCTCCCCGACGGGGCAACTAATGAAAAACTGTTTTTT. The complete variable domain, with remaining parts taken from reference TRBV11-2 and TRBJ1-4, reads EAGVAQSPRYKIIEKRQSVAFWCNPISGHATLYWYQQILGQGPKLLIQFQNNGVVDDSQLPKDRFSAERLKGVDSTLKIQPAKLEDSAVYLCASSLPDGATNEKLFFGSGTQLSVL.

This clonotype was observed a few times. This chain connects TRBV20-1 to TRBJ1-2; D not certain. V was trimmed by 4 bases and J by 7 bases, leaving 7 bases between them. CDR3 length: 10 residues. Germline CDR1 DFQATT, CDR2 SNEGSKA (reference sequence). CDR3 nucleotide sequence: TGCAGTGCTATGAGGGTTGGCTACACCTTC. Amino acids: CSAMRVGYTF.

This clonotype appeared once. This rearrangement joins TRBV5-1 to TRBJ2-3; D may match TRBD1 or TRBD2 (5 bases each). V was shortened by 4 bases and J by 3 bases, with 15 bases between the two germline ends. The CDR3 spans 15 residues. Germline lookup yields CDR1 SGHRS and CDR2 YFSETQ. The CDR3 coding sequence is TGCGCCAGCAGCCTAACCGGGACCTGGACAGATACGCAGTATTTT. Translating it yields CASSLTGTWTDTQYF.

V usage is TRBV24-1 and J usage is TRBJ2-1; 10 bases agree with TRBD1. CDR1 and CDR2 (germline): KGHDR, SFDVKD. This CDR3 region has 14 residues. With V trimmed by 4 bases and J by 13 bases, 9 bases remained unmatched. CDR3 sequence reads: CATSDPGQGKTQFF. CDR3 in DNA: TGTGCCACCAGTGACCCGGGACAGGGGAAGACCCAGTTCTTC.

As for this clonotype: Being one base from a much bigger clone, this may be a read error. V gene TRBV10-3 combines with J gene TRBJ2-7; 7 bases are shared with TRBD2. Germline CDR1 is ENHRY and CDR2 is SYGVKD. The CDR3 has 13 amino acids. V was clipped by 8 bases and J by 7 bases; unmatched bases: 11. The CDR3 DNA follows: TGTGCCATCGCCGCGGGAGTCTACAATGAGCAGTACTTC. It encodes CAIAAGVYNEQYF.

The J gene is TRBJ2-6, the V gene TRBV4-1, with D perhaps given as TRBD1 or TRBD2 (5 bases each). Trimming shortened V by 0 bases and J by 0 bases, and 15 bases separated the two germline ends. Germline V gives CDR1 MGHRA, CDR2 YSYEKL. The CDR3 spans 19 residues. DNA for the CDR3: TGCGCCAGCAGCCAAGAGGGGGTGAACTATATCTCTGGGGCCAACGTCCTGACTTTC. The encoded protein is CASSQEGVNYISGANVLTF.

In this sample, this clonotype turned up a few times. The chain recombines TRBV7-2 with TRBJ1-2; TRBD1 is a possible D gene (5 bases). This CDR3 is 12 amino acids long. Germline V CDR1 and CDR2: SGHTA, FQGNSA. V was cut by 1 base and J by 11 bases, with 11 bases left in between. The DNA of the CDR3 is TGTGCCAGCAGCTTAGATTTGGGGCGTTACACCTTC. This gives the protein CASSLDLGRYTF.

This clonotype was counted many times. The V and J genes are TRBV29-1 and TRBJ1-2; D call uncertain. The CDR3 is 11 amino acids. V was trimmed by 3 bases and J by 4 bases, leaving 6 bases between them. Germline V gene sequence: CDR1 SQVTM, CDR2 ANQGSEA. In DNA form, the CDR3 reads TGCAGCGTTGACAGCGGCTATGGCTACACCTTC. The encoded protein is CSVDSGYGYTF.

The V and J genes are TRBV6-6 and TRBJ2-3; TRBD2 matches 13 bases. Germline CDR1 is MNHNY and CDR2 is SVGAGI (reference sequence). J gave up 2 bases and V 5 bases, and 7 bases lay outside the gene matches. This CDR3 contains 17 residues. The CDR3 DNA reads as TGTGCCAGCAGTAGACCTGGGACTAGCGGGAACACAGATACGCAGTATTTT. Its translation: CASSRPGTSGNTDTQYF.

This chain joins TRBV4-3 and TRBJ1-2, with TRBD1 as a possible D gene (5 bases). Germline CDR1 and CDR2: LGHNA and YSLEER. V gave up 0 bases and J gave up 1 base, with 9 bases separating them. The CDR3 covers 15 residues. The CDR3 loop reads CASSQETVFNYGYTF. Here the CDR3 DNA reads TGCGCCAGCAGCCAAGAGACAGTTTTTAACTATGGCTACACCTTC.

This clonotype came up a few times. The chain combines TRBV7-9 with TRBJ2-5; D remains unclear. V shed 1 base and J shed 4 bases, with 13 bases lying between them. The V gene's germline CDR1 is SEHNR and CDR2 FQNEAQ (reference sequence). The CDR3 runs to 15 residues. CDR3 sequence reads: CASSLETTGRETQYF. The DNA of the CDR3 is TGTGCCAGCAGCTTAGAGACCACGGGTCGAGAGACCCAGTACTTC.

The chain recombines TRBV27 with TRBJ1-1, with D hard to call. This CDR3 spans 13 amino acids. V was shortened by 3 bases and J by 11 bases, with 16 bases between the two germline ends. Germline CDR1 MNHEY, CDR2 SMNVEV (reference sequence). CDR3 coding DNA: TGTGCCAGCAGTTTTAAATCTGGGCTGCAGGCTTTCTTT. Amino acids: CASSFKSGLQAFF.

Comment on this clonotype: At one of its ends the junction is not consistent with the germline gene, which may arise from a read error. This rearrangement joins TRBV7-7 to TRBJ2-2; 11 bases fit TRBD2. The CDR3 has 17 amino acids. Germline V gives CDR1 SSHAT, CDR2 FNYEAQ (reference sequence). CDR3 sequence (DNA): TGTGCTAGCAGCGTTAGCCTTACTAGCGGGAGTATTGGGGAGCTGTTTTTT. It encodes CASSVSLTSGSIGELFF.

This clonotype showed up just a few times. This chain connects TRBV5-1 to TRBJ2-7; 8 positions agree with TRBD1. CDR1 SGHRS and CDR2 YFSETQ come from the germline V gene. The length of the CDR3 is 14 residues. V shed 3 bases, J shed 3 bases, and the junction held 5 bases outside the gene matches. The CDR3 reads CASSWTGPNYEQYF. CDR3 bases: TGCGCCAGCAGCTGGACAGGGCCGAACTACGAGCAGTACTTC.

The chain has TRBV12-3 or TRBV12-4 and TRBJ2-5; D gene unclear. Between the trimmed V and J ends, which lost 1 base and 4 bases, there was a span of 7 bases. The CDR3 covers 13 residues. The DNA of the CDR3 is TGTGCCAGCAGTTTAGTGGACCGAGAGACCCAGTACTTC. It translates to CASSLVDRETQYF.

This clonotype was counted only a few times. The rearrangement uses TRBV27 and TRBJ2-7, with unresolved D. Germline V lookup: CDR1 MNHEY, CDR2 SMNVEV (reference sequence). The CDR3 has 15 residues. Trimming took 4 bases from V and 7 from J, leaving 20 bases between them. The CDR3 protein is CASSSPTNQTWEQYF. The CDR3 DNA follows: TGTGCCAGCAGTTCGCCTACAAACCAAACTTGGGAGCAGTACTTC.

DNA for the CDR3: TGTGCCAGCCTCATGAACACCGGGGAGCTGTTTTTT. Its translation is CASLMNTGELFF. V usage is TRBV7-9 and J usage is TRBJ2-2; D not certain. Germline V gives CDR1 SEHNR, CDR2 FQNEAQ (reference sequence). V gave up 8 bases and J gave up 1 base, with 5 bases separating them. The CDR3 extends over 12 amino acids.

Many counts were recorded for this clonotype. The chain joins TRBV5-6 to TRBJ2-1; 7 positions agree with TRBD2. CDR1 is SGHDT, CDR2 YYEEEE, per germline. V was pared by 3 bases and J by 9 bases, with 15 bases of the junction left unmatched. The CDR3 spans 16 residues. The DNA of the CDR3 is TGTGCCAGCAGCTCTACGCCGGGACTACCATTGGCTGAGCAGTTCTTC. Its translation is CASSSTPGLPLAEQFF.

This clonotype has just a few counts. The chain has TRBV20-1 and TRBJ2-3; maybe TRBD2 (7 bases). The CDR3 contains 15 residues. V shed 6 bases and J shed 4 bases, with 20 bases lying between them. The germline gives CDR1 DFQATT, CDR2 SNEGSKA (reference sequence). Here the CDR3 reads CSAPLLGGGPDTQYF. Here the CDR3 DNA reads TGCAGTGCGCCTCTCTTAGGGGGGGGACCAGATACGCAGTATTTT.

There are a few counts of this clonotype. The chain couples TRBV10-3 to TRBJ1-1; D gene uncertain. V lost 4 bases and J 6 bases, leaving 12 bases between the germline ends. The CDR3 has 13 amino acids. The germline V gene encodes CDR1 ENHRY and CDR2 SYGVKD. The CDR3 DNA reads TGTGCCATCAGTGGCAGCGCCTTGCCTGAAGCTTTCTTT. It codes for CAISGSALPEAFF.

The J gene is TRBJ2-3, the V gene TRBV20-1; D gene unclear. The V gene lost 0 bases and the J gene lost 2 bases, with 15 bases spanning the gap. Germline CDR1 DFQATT, CDR2 SNEGSKA (reference sequence). The CDR3 runs to 16 residues. Written as DNA, the CDR3 is TGCAGTGCTAGAGATGATGGAACAAGTATCACAGATACGCAGTATTTT. Protein product: CSARDDGTSITDTQYF.

The V and J genes are TRBV12-3 or TRBV12-4 and TRBJ1-5, with TRBD1 identical over 8 bases. The trim removed 6 bases at V and 5 bases at J, leaving 9 bases unmatched. This CDR3 has 15 residues. Here the CDR3 reads CASSPDRVRDQPQHF. DNA for the CDR3: TGTGCCAGCAGCCCGGACAGGGTGAGGGATCAGCCCCAGCATTTT.

V gene TRBV18 combines with J gene TRBJ1-1; a weak D match, TRBD1 (6 bases). Germline CDR1 is KGHSH and CDR2 is LQKENI. V lost 5 bases to trimming and J lost 1 base, with 14 bases between them. The CDR3 runs to 15 residues. Here the CDR3 reads CASSSPGHQNTEAFF. The CDR3 DNA is TGTGCCAGCTCAAGCCCGGGACATCAGAACACTGAAGCTTTCTTT.

This clonotype was recorded a few times. The chain has TRBV27 and TRBJ2-7; D might be TRBD2 (7 bases). Trimming shortened V by 2 bases and J by 6 bases, and 14 bases separated the two germline ends. Per germline, CDR1 MNHEY and CDR2 SMNVEV (reference sequence). The CDR3 sequence is 14 residues long. The CDR3 protein is CASSLAGAPSEQYF. CDR3 coding DNA: TGTGCCAGCAGTTTAGCGGGGGCCCCTTCCGAGCAGTACTTC.